The table lists the clone carrying this T cell receptor beta chain with a few counts. The data originate from a study of blood T cell repertoires in COVID-19. Germline loops: CDR1 LGHDT, CDR2 YNNKEL (reference sequence). The CDR3 totals 18 residues. Trimming stripped 2 bases from V and 10 bases from J, with 24 bases between. Original processing notes: For nucleated cells, counts were estimated from reference gene primer amplification. Assay used: immunoSEQ multiplex PCR; TCRdb lists only in-frame clones, some missing. V and J calls plus clone size are reproduced from that table; the DNA served to infer D and trimming. The top ten hold about 6% of the sample, which has hundreds of thousands of clones, about 85% seen once.

This receptor was taken from a woman aged 30 to 39 with acute COVID-19. Specimen: PBMCs or T cells enriched from blood (not recorded which). The rearrangement joins TRBV3-1 (or the pseudogene TRBV3-2) to TRBJ1-6; TRBD1 might be the D (5 bases). The CDR3 region has the DNA TGTGCCAGCAGCCAACGGGGCGTGGGCGGCGGGATGAAATCACCCCTCCACTTT. Translating gives CASSQRGVGGGMKSPLHF.